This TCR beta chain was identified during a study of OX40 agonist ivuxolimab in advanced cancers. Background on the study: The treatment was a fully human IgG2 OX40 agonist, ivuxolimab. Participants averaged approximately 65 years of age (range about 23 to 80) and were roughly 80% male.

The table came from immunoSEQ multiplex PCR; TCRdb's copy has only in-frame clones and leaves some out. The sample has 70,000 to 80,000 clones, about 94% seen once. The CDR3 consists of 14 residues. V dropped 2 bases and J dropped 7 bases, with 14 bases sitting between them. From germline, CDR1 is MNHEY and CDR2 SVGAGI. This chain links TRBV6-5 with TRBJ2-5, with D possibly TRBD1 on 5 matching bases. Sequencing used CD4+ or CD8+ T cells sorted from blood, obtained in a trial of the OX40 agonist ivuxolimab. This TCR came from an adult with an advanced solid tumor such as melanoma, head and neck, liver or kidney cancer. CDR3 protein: CASSYARVEGTQYF. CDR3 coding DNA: TGTGCCAGCAGTTACGCCAGGGTCGAAGGGACCCAGTACTTC.